The rows below give T cell receptor beta chains drawn from one sample of a study of blood T cell repertoires in COVID-19. Using immunoSEQ multiplex PCR, the repertoire was profiled, and TCRdb retains in-frame clones only, with some absent. The sample has roughly 450,000 clones; about 90% are singletons. Sequenced material: PBMCs or T cells enriched from blood (not recorded which). These receptors all stem from a man aged 18 to 30 who had recovered from COVID-19. Each CDR3 is given with its conserved first and last residue. D genes are given only for firm matches. Size tells how often a clone was seen (once, few, many) or the class of an expanded clone, and some rows leave it out.

V gene	J gene	clone size	D gene	CDR3 DNA	CDR3 protein
TRBV19	TRBJ1-2	NA	NA	TGTGCCAGTAGTATTTCCGGTGGCTACACCTTC	CASSISGGYTF
TRBV25-1	TRBJ1-1	NA	NA	TGTGCCAGCAGTGTAGAACAGACGAACACTGAAGCTTTCTTT	CASSVEQTNTEAFF
TRBV4-1	TRBJ1-5	few	TRBD1	TGCGCCAGCAGCCAACCCGTACAGGGGAATCAGCCCCAGCATTTT	CASSQPVQGNQPQHF
TRBV6-5	TRBJ2-1	few	TRBD1	TGTGCCAGCAAGAGGGACAGCTCCTACAATGAGCAGTTCTTC	CASKRDSSYNEQFF
TRBV5-4	TRBJ1-6	NA	TRBD1	TGTGCCACAAGGGAGACAGGGGACAATTCACCCCTCCACTTT	CATRETGDNSPLHF
TRBV18	TRBJ2-7	few	NA	TGTGCCAGCTCACCACCCAACAGGGAGCGCGTGCAGTACTTC	CASSPPNRERVQYF
TRBV7-9	TRBJ1-2	NA	NA	TGTGCCAGCAGCCCAATAATCAGGGTGTACGGCTACACCTTC	CASSPIIRVYGYTF
TRBV2	TRBJ2-7	NA	NA	TGTGCCAGCAGTAGAGTACAGGGACTAAACTACGAGCAGTACTTC	CASSRVQGLNYEQYF
TRBV21-1	TRBJ2-7	NA	NA	TGTGCCAGCAGCAATCCCAGATACGACAGGGGTCCGGGCGAGCAGTACTTC	CASSNPRYDRGPGEQYF
TRBV18	TRBJ1-1	NA	NA	TGTGCCAACCGCGACAGCCTGAACACTGAAGCTTTCTTT	CANRDSLNTEAFF
TRBV2	TRBJ2-2	NA	NA	TGTGCCAGCAGCATCGAGGCAACCGGGGAGCTGTTTTTT	CASSIEATGELFF
TRBV30	TRBJ2-1	NA	TRBD2	TGTGCCTGGAGAGGGGCGGGAGAATACCATGAGCAGTTCTTC	CAWRGAGEYHEQFF
TRBV5-6	TRBJ2-7	NA	NA	TGTGCCAGCAGCTTGGGGGGCCACGGCTCCTACGAGCAGTACTTC	CASSLGGHGSYEQYF
TRBV19	TRBJ1-2	once	NA	TGTGCCAGTAGTATAGAAGGGGGTTATGGCTACACCTTC	CASSIEGGYGYTF
TRBV5-1	TRBJ2-5	NA	NA	TGCGCCAGCAGCTTGGAACAGTTCCAAGAGACCCAGTACTTC	CASSLEQFQETQYF
TRBV6-1	TRBJ2-1	NA	NA	TGTGCCAGCAGTGACCGGCGGGGAAATGAGCAGTTCTTC	CASSDRRGNEQFF
TRBV5-1	TRBJ1-2	NA	NA	TGCGCCAGCAGCTTGGTGCCGGGAGAGTATGGCTACACCTTC	CASSLVPGEYGYTF
TRBV18	TRBJ1-6	NA	TRBD1	TGTGCCAGCTCACCACGGACAGGGAAAAATTCACCCCTCCACTTT	CASSPRTGKNSPLHF
TRBV28	TRBJ1-4	NA	NA	TGTGCCAGCAGTTTGCAGGGGAAAAACGATGGTAAACTGTTTTTT	CASSLQGKNDGKLFF
TRBV28	TRBJ2-1	NA	TRBD2	TGTGCCGGTCGGACAGCGGGACTAGCCAACAATGAGCAGTTCTTC	CAGRTAGLANNEQFF
TRBV30	TRBJ1-2	NA	TRBD1	TGTGCCTGGGTGGACAGGGGAAGCTACACCTTC	CAWVDRGSYTF
TRBV5-1	TRBJ1-2	NA	NA	TGCGCCAGCAGCTTGGGACAAGCCATCTATGGCTACACCTTC	CASSLGQAIYGYTF
TRBV11-1	TRBJ1-2	NA	NA	TGTGCCAGCAGCTTAGGGACAGACTATGGCTACACCTTC	CASSLGTDYGYTF
TRBV7-9	TRBJ2-2	NA	NA	TGTGCCAGCAGCTTATTACAAAACACCGGGGAGCTGTTTTTT	CASSLLQNTGELFF